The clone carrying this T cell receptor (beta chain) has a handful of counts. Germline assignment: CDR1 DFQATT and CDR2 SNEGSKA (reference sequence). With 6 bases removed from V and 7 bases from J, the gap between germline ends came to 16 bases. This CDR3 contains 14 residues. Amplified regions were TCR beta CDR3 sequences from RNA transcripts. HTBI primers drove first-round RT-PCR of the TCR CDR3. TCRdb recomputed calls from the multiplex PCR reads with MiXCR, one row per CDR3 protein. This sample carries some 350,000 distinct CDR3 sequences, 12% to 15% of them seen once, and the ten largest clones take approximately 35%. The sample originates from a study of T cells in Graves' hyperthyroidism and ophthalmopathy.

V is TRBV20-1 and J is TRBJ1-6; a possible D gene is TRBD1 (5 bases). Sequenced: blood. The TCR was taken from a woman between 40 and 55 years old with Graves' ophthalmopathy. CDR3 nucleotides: TGCAGTGCCCCCCCCGGGGGAATGAATTCACCCCTCCACTTT. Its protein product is CSAPPGGMNSPLHF.